Listed here are 23 T cell receptor beta chains from one sample, sequenced in a study of CD8+ T cells in alopecia areata. Sequencing used cDNA as its template, made by extracting RNA and reverse transcribing it. Produced via immunoSEQ multiplex PCR; TCRdb's table is partial and in-frame only. The profile shows 140,000 or so clones, around 62% of them singletons. The sequencing sample was made of CD8+ T cells sorted from blood. All receptors come from a human donor in good health.

V and J are TRBV29-1 and TRBJ2-1; D gene uncertain. This CDR3 region has 10 residues. Trimming cost V 5 bases and J 8 bases, with 7 bases left between them. CDR1 and CDR2 from the germline V gene are SQVTM and ANQGSEA. The CDR3 region has the DNA TGCAGCGTTTTTGCCGATGAGCAGTTCTTC. Translating it yields CSVFADEQFF.

This sequence joins TRBV7-9 and TRBJ2-7; TRBD2 agrees at 13 bases. J was trimmed by 2 bases and V by 4 bases; bases with no gene match: 14. This CDR3 comprises 19 residues. The V gene's germline CDR1 is SEHNR and CDR2 FQNEAQ (reference sequence). The CDR3 sequence: CASSSTAPLTSGRAYEQYF. For the CDR3, the DNA is TGTGCCAGCAGCTCGACAGCTCCCCTTACTAGCGGGAGGGCCTACGAGCAGTACTTC.

The chain is built from TRBV5-4 and TRBJ1-1; D is ambiguous. The germline V and J ends were trimmed by 0 bases and 2 bases, with 5 bases remaining between them. The germline CDR1 and CDR2 sequences are SGHNT and YYREEE (reference sequence). The CDR3 covers 13 residues. The CDR3, as DNA: TGTGCCAGCAGCTTGGACACTAACACTGAAGCTTTCTTT. As protein: CASSLDTNTEAFF.

V is TRBV28 and J is TRBJ1-5, with a tentative D call TRBD1 (6 bases). The V and J ends lost 5 bases and 7 bases respectively, with 15 bases between them. The CDR3 totals 14 residues. The germline gives CDR1 MDHEN, CDR2 SYDVKM. In DNA form, the CDR3 reads TGTGCCAGCAGTCCCGGACAGCACAACCAGCCCCAGCATTTT. Translation: CASSPGQHNQPQHF.

This clone was recorded once. The genes are TRBV5-1 and TRBJ2-5, with TRBD1 matching over 7 bases. Germline lookup yields CDR1 SGHRS and CDR2 YFSETQ. With V trimmed by 6 bases and J by 2 bases, 7 bases remained unmatched. The CDR3 runs to 14 residues. The CDR3 spells CASNRQGSQETQYF. The DNA for the CDR3 is TGCGCCAGCAACAGACAGGGTTCTCAAGAGACCCAGTACTTC.

The rearrangement joins TRBV19 to TRBJ2-2; D might be TRBD2 (5 bases). The CDR3 length is 13 residues. The V end lost 2 bases, the J end lost 7 bases, and 8 bases lay between the germline ends. Germline V gene lookup returns CDR1 LNHDA and CDR2 SQIVND (reference sequence). The CDR3 sequence: CASSIIGIGELFF. The CDR3 nucleotides read TGTGCCAGTAGTATAATCGGGATCGGGGAGCTGTTTTTT.

V is TRBV2 and J is TRBJ2-5, with 9 positions matching TRBD1. The J call may be mistaken, given a closer DNA end match to TRBJ2-7. Germline assignment: CDR1 SNHLY and CDR2 FYNNEI. This CDR3 is built from 15 residues. The CDR3 bases are TGTGCCAGCAAGACAGGGACAGGGAGCTCCTACGAGCAGTACTTC. This gives the protein CASKTGTGSSYEQYF.

This clone occurred a few times. The chain links TRBV9 to TRBJ2-2; TRBD1 agrees at 8 bases. Germline trimming cut 4 bases from V and 6 bases from J; bases unmatched to any gene: 17. CDR1 and CDR2 (germline): SGDLS, YYNGEE. This CDR3 has 18 residues. The CDR3 is CASSFPRTRQGSPGELFF. The CDR3 nucleotides read TGTGCCAGCAGCTTCCCCCGCACCCGACAGGGGTCACCCGGGGAGCTGTTTTTT.

CDR3: CASSAGGDLHEQYF. The CDR3 DNA sequence: TGTGCCAGCAGTGCAGGAGGGGATTTACACGAGCAGTACTTC. The chain is built from TRBV9 and TRBJ2-7; D may be TRBD2 (6 bases). Trimming stripped 5 bases from V and 5 bases from J, with 17 bases between. This CDR3 region has 14 residues. Germline loops: CDR1 SGDLS, CDR2 YYNGEE.

This chain joins TRBV29-1 and TRBJ1-2; no clear D gene. Trimming removed 5 bases at V and 8 bases at J, with 12 bases between. CDR1 and CDR2 from the germline V gene are SQVTM and ANQGSEA. The CDR3 is 11 amino acids. The CDR3: CSVSARVGYTF. The CDR3 DNA sequence: TGCAGCGTTTCGGCTAGAGTCGGCTACACCTTC.

There are a few counts of this clone. V usage is TRBV29-1 and J usage is TRBJ2-7, with 8 bases identical to TRBD2. The CDR3 is 14 residues long. Germline V CDR1 and CDR2: SQVTM, ANQGSEA. The V segment lost 2 bases and the J segment 1 base; nucleotides outside the gene matches: 4. In nucleotides, the CDR3 is TGCAGCGTTGAAATAAGCGGGAGATCCTACGAGCAGTACTTC. Residues: CSVEISGRSYEQYF.

This chain connects TRBV27 to TRBJ2-5; no clear D. Germline-derived CDR1 and CDR2 are MNHEY and SMNVEV (reference sequence). V was clipped by 8 bases and J by 1 base, with 14 bases between them. The CDR3 runs 14 residues. The CDR3: CASGPLAAQETQYF. The CDR3 bases are TGTGCCAGCGGCCCGCTGGCAGCCCAAGAGACCCAGTACTTC.

This clone turned up a few times. V is TRBV29-1 and J is TRBJ2-7; 8 bases line up with TRBD1. The CDR3 sequence is 14 residues long. The germline CDR1 and CDR2 sequences are SQVTM and ANQGSEA. Trimming at V came to 5 bases and at J to 6 bases, leaving 12 bases not matched to a gene. In nucleotides, the CDR3 is TGCAGCGTTCGATTCATTGGACAGGGAGCCGAGCAGTACTTC. It yields the protein CSVRFIGQGAEQYF.

The V call is TRBV10-2, the J call TRBJ2-2; maybe TRBD1 (6 bases). The CDR3 has 16 amino acids. V lost 3 bases, J lost 1 base, and 12 bases lay in between. Per the germline V gene, CDR1 is WSHSY and CDR2 is SAAADI. The CDR3 region has the DNA TGCGCCAGCAGTGACCCGACAGGAAAGAACACCGGGGAGCTGTTTTTT. Its protein product is CASSDPTGKNTGELFF.

The chain uses TRBV9 and TRBJ2-1, with a possible D match to TRBD2 (5 bases). The CDR3 sequence is 15 residues long. V lost 2 bases and J lost 6, with 15 bases in between. Looked up from germline, CDR1 is SGDLS and CDR2 is YYNGEE. The chain's CDR3 is CASSVYVGGPNEQFF. As DNA, the CDR3 is TGTGCCAGCAGCGTGTACGTTGGCGGGCCCAATGAGCAGTTCTTC.

The gene calls are TRBV30 and TRBJ2-1; no reliable D call. Trimming removed 0 bases from V and 10 bases from J, with 7 bases in between. Per germline, CDR1 GTSNPN and CDR2 SVGIG (reference sequence). This CDR3 is 11 amino acids long. For the CDR3, the DNA is TGTGCCTGGAGTGTTACAAACGAGCAGTTCTTC. It yields the protein CAWSVTNEQFF.

This clone has more than one count but fewer than ten. The genes are TRBV13 and TRBJ1-1, with a tentative D call TRBD1 (5 bases). Germline CDR1 is PRHDT and CDR2 is FYEKMQ (reference sequence). The V and J ends lost 4 bases and 8 bases respectively, with 11 bases between them. The length of the CDR3 is 12 residues. CDR3 in DNA: TGTGCCAGCAGCTCCCGGCAGGGAGAAGCTTTCTTT. This codes for CASSSRQGEAFF.

This chain uses TRBV7-9 with TRBJ1-1; 7 bases agree with TRBD1. Looked up from germline, CDR1 is SEHNR and CDR2 is FQNEAQ (reference sequence). Losses at the gene ends were 5 bases for V and 1 base for J; bases not matched to a gene: 7. The length of the CDR3 is 15 residues. The CDR3 loop is CASSQSGTANTEAFF. The CDR3 DNA reads TGTGCCAGCAGCCAATCCGGGACAGCGAACACTGAAGCTTTCTTT.

This clone has more than one count but fewer than ten. J is TRBJ2-1 and V is TRBV13; TRBD1 might be the D (6 bases). V gave up 10 bases and J gave up 7 bases, with 20 bases separating them. The CDR3 has 14 amino acids. Germline CDR1 and CDR2: PRHDT and FYEKMQ (reference sequence). The CDR3 DNA follows: TGTGCCACAGCAGAGCAGGGGTCTTCAAATGAGCAGTTCTTC. Translation gives CATAEQGSSNEQFF.

The rearrangement joins TRBV5-6 to TRBJ2-7, with D perhaps assigned TRBD1 or TRBD2 (5 bases each). V was cut by 6 bases and J by 4 bases, with 11 bases left in between. CDR1 is SGHDT, CDR2 YYEEEE, per germline. The CDR3 spans 12 residues. The CDR3 region has the DNA TGTGCCAGCAACTCGGGGCTTTACGAGCAGTACTTC. It yields the protein CASNSGLYEQYF.

V gene TRBV29-1 combines with J gene TRBJ2-5; D is ambiguous. V was cut by 3 bases and J by 5 bases, with 16 bases left in between. The V gene's germline CDR1 is SQVTM and CDR2 ANQGSEA. The length of the CDR3 is 14 residues. CDR3 bases: TGCAGCGTTGAGTGGTGGAAAGGGATGGAGACCCAGTACTTC. Its translation: CSVEWWKGMETQYF.

Only a few counts were recorded for this clone. CDR3 DNA: TGCGCCAGCAGCCTAGGACGGGGGGACAATCAGCCCCAGCATTTT. It translates to CASSLGRGDNQPQHF. This chain joins TRBV4-1 and TRBJ1-5, with a tentative D call TRBD1 (5 bases). This CDR3 has 15 residues. Trimming took 4 bases from V and 3 from J, leaving 13 bases between them. CDR1 and CDR2 from the germline V gene are MGHRA and YSYEKL.

The chain joins TRBV15 to TRBJ2-7; no clear D gene. CDR1 is LNHNV, CDR2 YYDKDF, per germline (reference sequence). With 0 bases removed from V and 3 bases from J, the gap between germline ends came to 9 bases. The CDR3 extends over 14 amino acids. The CDR3 loop is CATSREGILYEQYF. The CDR3 DNA follows: TGTGCCACCAGCAGAGAGGGGATTCTCTACGAGCAGTACTTC.